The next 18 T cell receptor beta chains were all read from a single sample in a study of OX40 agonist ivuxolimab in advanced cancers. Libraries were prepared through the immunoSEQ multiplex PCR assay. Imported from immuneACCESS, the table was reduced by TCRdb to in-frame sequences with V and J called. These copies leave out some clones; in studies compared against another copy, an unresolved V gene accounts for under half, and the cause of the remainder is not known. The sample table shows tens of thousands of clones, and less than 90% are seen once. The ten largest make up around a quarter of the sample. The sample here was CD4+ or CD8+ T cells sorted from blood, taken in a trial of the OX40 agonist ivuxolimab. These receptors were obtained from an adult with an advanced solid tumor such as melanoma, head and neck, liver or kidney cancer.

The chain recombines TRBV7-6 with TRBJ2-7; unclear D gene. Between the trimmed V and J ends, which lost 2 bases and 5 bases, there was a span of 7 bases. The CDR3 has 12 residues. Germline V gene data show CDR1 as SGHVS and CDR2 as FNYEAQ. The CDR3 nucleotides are TGTGCCAGCAGCTTAAATTCCCACGAGCAGTACTTC. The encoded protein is CASSLNSHEQYF.

CDR3 region: CAWSVASDDNEQFF. Written as DNA, the CDR3 is TGTGCCTGGAGTGTAGCAAGCGATGACAATGAGCAGTTCTTC. The chain carries TRBV30 and TRBJ2-1; D unresolved. The CDR3 runs 14 residues. The germline gives CDR1 GTSNPN, CDR2 SVGIG (reference sequence). Trimming left V 0 bases short and J 5 bases short, with 11 bases between.

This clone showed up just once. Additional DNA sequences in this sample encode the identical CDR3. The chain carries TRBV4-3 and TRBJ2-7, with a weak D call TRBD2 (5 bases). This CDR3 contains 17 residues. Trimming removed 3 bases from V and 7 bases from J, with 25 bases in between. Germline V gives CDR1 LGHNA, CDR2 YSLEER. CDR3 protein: CASSQHLARGPTGEQYF. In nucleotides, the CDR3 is TGCGCCAGCAGCCAGCACCTGGCTCGGGGTCCCACGGGAGAGCAGTACTTC.

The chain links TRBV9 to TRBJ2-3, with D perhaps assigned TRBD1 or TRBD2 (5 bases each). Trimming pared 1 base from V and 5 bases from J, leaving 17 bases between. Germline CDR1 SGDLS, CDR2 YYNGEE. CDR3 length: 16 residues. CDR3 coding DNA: TGTGCCAGCAGCGTAAACCCCGGGACCAAGCGAGATACGCAGTATTTT. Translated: CASSVNPGTKRDTQYF.

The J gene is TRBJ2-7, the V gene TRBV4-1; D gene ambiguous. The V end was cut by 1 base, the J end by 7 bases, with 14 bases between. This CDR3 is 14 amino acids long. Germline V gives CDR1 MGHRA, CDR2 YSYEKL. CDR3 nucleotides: TGCGCCAGCAGCCAAGGTCCAGGTTCGGAAGAGCAGTACTTC. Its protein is CASSQGPGSEEQYF.

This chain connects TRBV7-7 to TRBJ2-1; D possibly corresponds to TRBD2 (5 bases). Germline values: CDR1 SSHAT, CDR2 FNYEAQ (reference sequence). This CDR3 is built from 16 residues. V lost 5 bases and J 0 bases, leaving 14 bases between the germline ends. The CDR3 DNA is TGTGCCAGCAGCGAGGGTCTGGGGAGCTCCTACAATGAGCAGTTCTTC. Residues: CASSEGLGSSYNEQFF.

The CDR3: CASSLPGDREQFF. Here the CDR3 DNA reads TGTGCCAGCAGCTTGCCGGGGGATAGAGAGCAGTTCTTC. The gene calls are TRBV7-9 and TRBJ2-1; tentatively, D is TRBD2 (6 bases). Germline V gives CDR1 SEHNR, CDR2 FQNEAQ (reference sequence). The CDR3 length is 13 residues. The V and J ends lost 3 bases and 10 bases respectively, with 13 bases between them.

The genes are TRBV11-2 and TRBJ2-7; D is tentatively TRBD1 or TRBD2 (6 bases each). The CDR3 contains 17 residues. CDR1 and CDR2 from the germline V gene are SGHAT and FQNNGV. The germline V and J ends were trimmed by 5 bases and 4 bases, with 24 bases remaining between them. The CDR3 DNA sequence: TGTGCCAGCAGCCCATATCCAGAGGGGGGCTTGGGGTACGAGCAGTACTTC. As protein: CASSPYPEGGLGYEQYF.

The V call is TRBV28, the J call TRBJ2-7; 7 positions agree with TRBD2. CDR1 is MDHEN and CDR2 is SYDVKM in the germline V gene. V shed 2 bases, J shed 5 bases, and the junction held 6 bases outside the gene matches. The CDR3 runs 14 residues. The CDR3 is CASSLLAGDHEQYF. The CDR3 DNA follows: TGTGCCAGCAGTTTACTTGCGGGAGACCACGAGCAGTACTTC.

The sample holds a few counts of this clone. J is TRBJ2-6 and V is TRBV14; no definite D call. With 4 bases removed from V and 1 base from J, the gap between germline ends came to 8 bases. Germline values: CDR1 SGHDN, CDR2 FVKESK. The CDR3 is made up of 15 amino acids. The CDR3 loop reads CASSPSLSGANVLTF. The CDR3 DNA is TGTGCCAGCAGCCCTTCCCTTTCTGGGGCCAACGTCCTGACTTTC.

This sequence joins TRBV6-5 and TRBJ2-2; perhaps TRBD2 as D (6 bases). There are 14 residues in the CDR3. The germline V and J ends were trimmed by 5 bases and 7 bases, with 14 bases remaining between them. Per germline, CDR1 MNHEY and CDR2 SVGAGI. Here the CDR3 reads CASSKDVGGGELFF. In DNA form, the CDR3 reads TGTGCCAGCAGTAAAGACGTGGGAGGCGGGGAGCTGTTTTTT.

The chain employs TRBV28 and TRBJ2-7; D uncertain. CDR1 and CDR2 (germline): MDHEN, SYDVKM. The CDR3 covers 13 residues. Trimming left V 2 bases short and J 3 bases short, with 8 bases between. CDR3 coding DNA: TGTGCCAGCAGTTTACCCCAGAACTACGAGCAGTACTTC. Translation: CASSLPQNYEQYF.

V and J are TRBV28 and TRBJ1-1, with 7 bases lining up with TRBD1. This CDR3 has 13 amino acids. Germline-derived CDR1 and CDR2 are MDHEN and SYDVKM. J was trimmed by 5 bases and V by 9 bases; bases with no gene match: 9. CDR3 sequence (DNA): TGTGCCAGTTACCATGCACAGGGGACTGAAGCTTTCTTT. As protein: CASYHAQGTEAFF.

CDR3 nucleotides: TGTGCCAGCAGTGCCCCAGGGTACGACTACAATGAGCAGTTCTTC. Translating it yields CASSAPGYDYNEQFF. The chain combines TRBV25-1 with TRBJ2-1; a weak D match, TRBD1 (5 bases). Trimming took off 4 bases at V and 3 bases at J, with 13 bases between the two ends. This CDR3 spans 15 amino acids. Germline loops: CDR1 MGHDK, CDR2 SYGVNS.

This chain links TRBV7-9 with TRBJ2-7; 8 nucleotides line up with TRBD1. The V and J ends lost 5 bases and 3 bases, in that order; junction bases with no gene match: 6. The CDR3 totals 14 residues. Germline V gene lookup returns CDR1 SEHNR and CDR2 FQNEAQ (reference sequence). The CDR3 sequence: CASSDGDRLYEQYF. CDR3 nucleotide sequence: TGTGCCAGCAGCGACGGGGACAGGCTCTACGAGCAGTACTTC.

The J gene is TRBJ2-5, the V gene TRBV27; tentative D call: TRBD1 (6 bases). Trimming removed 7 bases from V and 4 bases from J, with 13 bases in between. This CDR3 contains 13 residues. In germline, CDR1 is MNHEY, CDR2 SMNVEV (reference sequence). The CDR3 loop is CASTVQGSETQYF. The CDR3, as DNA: TGTGCCAGCACCGTACAGGGTTCAGAGACCCAGTACTTC.

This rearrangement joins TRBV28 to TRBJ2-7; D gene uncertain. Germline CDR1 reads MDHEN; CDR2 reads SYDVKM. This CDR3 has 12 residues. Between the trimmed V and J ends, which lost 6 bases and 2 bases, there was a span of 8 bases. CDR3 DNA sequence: TGTGCCAGCAGCCTCCCAGCCTACGAGCAGTACTTC. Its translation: CASSLPAYEQYF.

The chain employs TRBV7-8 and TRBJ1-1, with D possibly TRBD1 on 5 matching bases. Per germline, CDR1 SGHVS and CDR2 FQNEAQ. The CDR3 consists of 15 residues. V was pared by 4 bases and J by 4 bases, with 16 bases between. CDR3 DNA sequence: TGTGCCAGCAGCTATGGGGCAGGCCGAATCACTGAAGCTTTCTTT. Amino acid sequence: CASSYGAGRITEAFF.